Each of the 20 T cell receptor beta chains below was sequenced from the same sample in a study of CD8 T cells in ankylosing spondylitis. TCRdb fed the 5' RACE reads into MiXCR, producing one record per CDR3 protein. In the table there are under 150,000 distinct CDR3 sequences, roughly 13% of which are singletons. Sequencing used blood, either unsorted or a sorted T cell fraction (not recorded which). These receptors originate from a female donor with ankylosing spondylitis or in good health (not recorded which).

The chain links TRBV5-6 to TRBJ2-3; a possible D gene is TRBD2 (6 bases). CDR3 length: 16 residues. Per germline, CDR1 SGHDT and CDR2 YYEEEE. Trimming pared 4 bases from V and 5 bases from J, leaving 20 bases between. CDR3 in DNA: TGTGCCAGCAGCCCCGTTGGAGGGGAAGAGGGAGATACGCAGTATTTT. Its translation: CASSPVGGEEGDTQYF.

This clonotype turned up a few times. Here the CDR3 DNA reads TGTGCCAGCAGTGAAGCGCGGAACAGGGTCGACGAGCAGTACTTC. Its translation is CASSEARNRVDEQYF. J is TRBJ2-7 and V is TRBV2, with D perhaps matching TRBD1 (6 bases). The CDR3 contains 15 residues. In germline, CDR1 is SNHLY, CDR2 FYNNEI. The V end lost 0 bases, the J end lost 5 bases, and 14 bases lay between the germline ends.

This clonotype was found many times. The genes are TRBV6-5 and TRBJ2-7, with D tentatively TRBD2 (5 bases). From germline, CDR1 is MNHEY and CDR2 SVGAGI. V was trimmed by 7 bases and J by 3 bases, leaving 7 bases between them. The CDR3 runs 11 residues. Here the CDR3 DNA reads TGTGCCAGCACCGACTACTACGAGCAGTACTTC. Amino acids: CASTDYYEQYF.

The chain has TRBV12-3 or TRBV12-4 and TRBJ1-5; D perhaps matches TRBD1 (5 bases). The CDR3 is 14 residues long. Between the trimmed V and J ends, which lost 4 bases and 0 bases, there was a span of 7 bases. In nucleotides, the CDR3 is TGTGCCAGCAGTTCCAGGGCTAGCAATCAGCCCCAGCATTTT. As protein: CASSSRASNQPQHF.

This clonotype was seen many times. The chain's CDR3 is CSVVIWADEQFF. The CDR3 DNA is TGCAGCGTTGTAATCTGGGCCGATGAGCAGTTCTTC. The rearrangement joins TRBV29-1 to TRBJ2-1; D remains ambiguous. Trimming cost V 4 bases and J 8 bases, with 12 bases left between them. The CDR3 has 12 amino acids. Germline V gene lookup returns CDR1 SQVTM and CDR2 ANQGSEA.

This clonotype was recorded many times. The genes are TRBV3-1 and TRBJ1-2; D possibly corresponds to TRBD1 (5 bases). The CDR3 consists of 14 residues. Germline assignment: CDR1 LGHDT and CDR2 YNNKEL (reference sequence). Trimming removed 5 bases at V and 2 bases at J, with 12 bases between. CDR3 in DNA: TGTGCCAGCAGCGCCCAGGGTACCAACTATGGCTACACCTTC. As protein: CASSAQGTNYGYTF.

The chain uses TRBV5-6 and TRBJ2-5; 8 bases align to TRBD2. From germline, CDR1 is SGHDT and CDR2 YYEEEE. CDR3 length: 14 amino acids. The ends lost 1 base at V and 4 bases at J; junction bases unmatched: 3. CDR3 sequence: CASSLWLAGETQYF. CDR3 DNA sequence: TGTGCCAGCAGCTTGTGGCTAGCGGGAGAGACCCAGTACTTC.

This clonotype was seen a handful of times. CDR3 nucleotide sequence: TGTGCCAGCGGTCGGGACAGAGAGTATGGCTACACCTTC. It yields the protein CASGRDREYGYTF. The rearrangement links TRBV6-1 to TRBJ1-2; TRBD1 aligns across 7 bases. CDR1 is MNHNS and CDR2 is SASEGT in the germline V gene. CDR3 length equals 13 residues. With V trimmed by 8 bases and J by 5 bases, 8 bases remained unmatched.

The chain has TRBV7-2 and TRBJ2-7; 7 nucleotides agree with TRBD2. CDR1 is SGHTA and CDR2 is FQGNSA in the germline V gene. This CDR3 spans 14 amino acids. J gave up 6 bases and V 5 bases, and 10 bases lay outside the gene matches. The CDR3 sequence: CASSPGLGTSEQYF. The CDR3 DNA is TGTGCCAGCAGCCCAGGACTAGGAACTTCCGAGCAGTACTTC.

J is TRBJ2-1 and V is TRBV30; D remains unclear. Trimming removed 0 bases from V and 10 bases from J, with 7 bases in between. The CDR3 runs 11 residues. Per the germline V gene, CDR1 is GTSNPN and CDR2 is SVGIG (reference sequence). For the CDR3, the DNA is TGTGCCTGGAGTGTAACCGGGGAGCAGTTCTTC. Amino acids: CAWSVTGEQFF.

There are many counts of this clonotype. J is TRBJ2-1 and V is TRBV27; D not resolved. There are 16 residues in the CDR3. Germline values: CDR1 MNHEY, CDR2 SMNVEV (reference sequence). V lost 7 bases and J lost 0, with 16 bases in between. CDR3 loop: CASKAKDLFSYNEQFF. The CDR3 nucleotides are TGTGCCAGCAAAGCTAAGGATCTTTTCTCCTACAATGAGCAGTTCTTC.

This clonotype came up a few times. The V call is TRBV20-1, the J call TRBJ2-2, with 9 bases fitting TRBD1. This CDR3 has 16 amino acids. Germline V gene lookup returns CDR1 DFQATT and CDR2 SNEGSKA (reference sequence). Losses at the gene ends were 3 bases for V and 7 bases for J; bases not matched to a gene: 12. The chain's CDR3 is CSASHQGQGLSGELFF. CDR3 coding DNA: TGCAGTGCTAGTCACCAGGGACAGGGTCTCAGCGGGGAGCTGTTTTTT.

This clonotype was detected ten times or more. The chain recombines TRBV20-1 with TRBJ1-2, with D perhaps matching TRBD1 (6 bases). Germline assignment: CDR1 DFQATT and CDR2 SNEGSKA (reference sequence). The CDR3 sequence is 13 residues long. The germline V and J ends were trimmed by 3 bases and 5 bases, with 13 bases remaining between them. In DNA form, the CDR3 reads TGCAGTGCTAGGGGTGGACAGCTGTATGGCTACACCTTC. This translates into CSARGGQLYGYTF.

V gene TRBV7-9 combines with J gene TRBJ2-3, with D uncertain. V dropped 3 bases and J dropped 0 bases, with 10 bases sitting between them. The CDR3 has 15 amino acids. Germline V gene data show CDR1 as SEHNR and CDR2 as FQNEAQ (reference sequence). The DNA of the CDR3 is TGTGCCAGCAGCTTTTCTTCACCCAGCACAGATACGCAGTATTTT. Protein: CASSFSSPSTDTQYF.

This chain uses TRBV28 with TRBJ1-5; TRBD1 is a possible D gene (5 bases). The germline gives CDR1 MDHEN, CDR2 SYDVKM. Trimming removed 8 bases at V and 13 bases at J, with 24 bases between. This CDR3 is built from 14 residues. The CDR3 DNA sequence: TGTGCCAGCCTCCTCGGGGAGGGGAGACGGGGGCAGCATTTT. Protein: CASLLGEGRRGQHF. Using reference TRBV28 and TRBJ1-5 for the parts outside the CDR3, the full variable domain is DVKVTQSSRYLVKRTGEKVFLECVQDMDHENMFWYRQDPGLGLRLIYFSYDVKMKEKGDIPEGYSVSREKKERFSLILESASTNQTSMYLCASLLGEGRRGQHFGDGTRLSIL.

The chain carries TRBV5-1 and TRBJ2-5, with D tentatively TRBD2 (5 bases). Trimming stripped 5 bases from V and 4 bases from J, with 21 bases between. Germline CDR1 and CDR2: SGHRS and YFSETQ. The CDR3 runs 16 residues. The CDR3 protein is CASRLSGTVGGETQYF. In DNA, the CDR3 is TGCGCCAGCAGGTTAAGTGGTACCGTCGGAGGAGAGACCCAGTACTTC.

The chain is built from TRBV5-1 and TRBJ1-2; 10 bases are shared with TRBD1. This CDR3 spans 15 amino acids. J gave up 4 bases and V 4 bases, and 7 bases lay outside the gene matches. Germline assignment: CDR1 SGHRS and CDR2 YFSETQ. The CDR3 coding sequence is TGCGCCAGCAGCGGGGGGACAGGGGAGTCCTATGGCTACACCTTC. Translated, it gives CASSGGTGESYGYTF.

Many counts were recorded for this clonotype. The chain joins TRBV29-1 to TRBJ1-1; 11 bases map to TRBD1. The V segment lost 6 bases and the J segment 6 bases; nucleotides outside the gene matches: 6. Germline CDR1 and CDR2: SQVTM and ANQGSEA. The CDR3 spans 13 residues. The CDR3: CSVLGQGAAEAFF. CDR3 coding DNA: TGCAGCGTGCTAGGACAGGGGGCGGCTGAAGCTTTCTTT.

Ten or more counts support this clonotype. This chain links TRBV15 with TRBJ1-1; 7 bases map to TRBD1. The CDR3 loop spans 13 amino acids. J was trimmed by 9 bases and V by 6 bases; bases with no gene match: 10. CDR1 LNHNV and CDR2 YYDKDF come from the germline V gene (reference sequence). The CDR3 here is CATRSSGDSKAFF. CDR3 bases: TGTGCCACCAGGTCCTCGGGGGACAGTAAAGCTTTCTTT. Drawing the rest from reference TRBV15 and TRBJ1-1, the complete variable domain is DAMVIQNPRYQVTQFGKPVTLSCSQTLNHNVMYWYQQKSSQAPKLLFHYYDKDFNNEADTPDNFQSRRPNTSFCFLDIRSPGLGDTAMYLCATRSSGDSKAFFGQGTRLTVV.

In its sample, this clonotype is medium-sized (0.01 to 0.1%). The V gene is TRBV2, the J gene TRBJ2-2, with TRBD1 identical over 9 bases. This CDR3 is 15 amino acids long. The junction had 10 bases not matched to a gene; V was cut back by 6 bases and J by 8 bases. The germline gives CDR1 SNHLY, CDR2 FYNNEI. The CDR3 loop reads CASSPGQGLPGELFF. Written as DNA, the CDR3 is TGTGCCAGCAGCCCGGGACAGGGTTTACCTGGGGAGCTGTTTTTT.